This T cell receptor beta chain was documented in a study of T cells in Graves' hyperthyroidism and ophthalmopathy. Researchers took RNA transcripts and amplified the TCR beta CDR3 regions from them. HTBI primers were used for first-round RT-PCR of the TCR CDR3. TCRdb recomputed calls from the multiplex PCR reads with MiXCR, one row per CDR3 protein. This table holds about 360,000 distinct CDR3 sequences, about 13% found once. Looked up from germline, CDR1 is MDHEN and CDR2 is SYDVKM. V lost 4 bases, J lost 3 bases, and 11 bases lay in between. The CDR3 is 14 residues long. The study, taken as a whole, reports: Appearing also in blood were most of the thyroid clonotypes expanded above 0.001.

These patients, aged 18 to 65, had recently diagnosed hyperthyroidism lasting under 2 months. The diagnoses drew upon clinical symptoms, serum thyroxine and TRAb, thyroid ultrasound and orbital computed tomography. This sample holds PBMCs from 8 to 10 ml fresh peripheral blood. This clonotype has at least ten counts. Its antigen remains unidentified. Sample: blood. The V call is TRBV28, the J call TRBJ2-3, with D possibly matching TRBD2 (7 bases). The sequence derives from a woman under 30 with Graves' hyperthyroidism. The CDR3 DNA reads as TGTGCCAGCAGTTCACAGGGAGGGACAGATACGCAGTATTTT. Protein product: CASSSQGGTDTQYF. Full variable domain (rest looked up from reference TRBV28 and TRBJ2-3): DVKVTQSSRYLVKRTGEKVFLECVQDMDHENMFWYRQDPGLGLRLIYFSYDVKMKEKGDIPEGYSVSREKKERFSLILESASTNQTSMYLCASSSQGGTDTQYFGPGTRLTVL.